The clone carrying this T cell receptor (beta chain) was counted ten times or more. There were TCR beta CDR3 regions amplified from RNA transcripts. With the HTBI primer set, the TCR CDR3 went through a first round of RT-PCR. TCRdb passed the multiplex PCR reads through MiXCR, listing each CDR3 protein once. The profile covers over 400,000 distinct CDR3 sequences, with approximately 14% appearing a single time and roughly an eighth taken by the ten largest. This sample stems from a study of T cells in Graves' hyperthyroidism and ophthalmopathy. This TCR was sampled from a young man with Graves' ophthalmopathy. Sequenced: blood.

The CDR3: CASSFPGPQYGYTF. The CDR3 DNA sequence: TGTGCCAGCAGCTTCCCGGGGCCGCAGTATGGCTACACCTTC. The J gene is TRBJ1-2, the V gene TRBV7-8, with D tentatively TRBD1 (5 bases). Trimming stripped 3 bases from V and 5 bases from J, with 13 bases between. Germline CDR1 reads SGHVS; CDR2 reads FQNEAQ. The CDR3 is made up of 14 amino acids.